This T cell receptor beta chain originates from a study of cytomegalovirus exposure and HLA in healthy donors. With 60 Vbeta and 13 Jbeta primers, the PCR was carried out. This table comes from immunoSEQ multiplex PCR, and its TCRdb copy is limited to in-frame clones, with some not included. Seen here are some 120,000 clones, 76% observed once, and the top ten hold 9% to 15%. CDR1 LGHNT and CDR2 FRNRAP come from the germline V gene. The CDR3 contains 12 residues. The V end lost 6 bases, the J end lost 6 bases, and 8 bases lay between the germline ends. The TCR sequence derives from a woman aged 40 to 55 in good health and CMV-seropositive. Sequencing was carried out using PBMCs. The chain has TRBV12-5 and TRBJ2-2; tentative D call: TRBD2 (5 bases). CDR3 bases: TGTGCTAGTGGGCTCGGGGCCGGGGAGCTGTTTTTT. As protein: CASGLGAGELFF.